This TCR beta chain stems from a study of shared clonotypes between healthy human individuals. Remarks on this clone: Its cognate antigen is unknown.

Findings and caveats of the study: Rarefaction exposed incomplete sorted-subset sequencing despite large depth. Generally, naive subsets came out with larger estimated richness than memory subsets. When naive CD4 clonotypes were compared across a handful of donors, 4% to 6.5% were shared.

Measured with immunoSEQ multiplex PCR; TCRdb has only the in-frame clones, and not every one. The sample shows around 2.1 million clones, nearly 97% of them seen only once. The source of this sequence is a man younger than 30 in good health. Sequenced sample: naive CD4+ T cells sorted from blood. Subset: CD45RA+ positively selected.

This CDR3 reads CASGLTSGTGGTEQFF. As DNA, the CDR3 is TGTGCTAGTGGTTTGACATCCGGGACAGGGGGAACTGAGCAGTTCTTC. This chain uses TRBV12-5 with TRBJ2-1; 11 positions agree with TRBD1. The CDR3 runs 16 residues. V shed 2 bases and J 9 bases; nucleotides not matched to a gene: 9. CDR1 is LGHNT, CDR2 FRNRAP, per germline.